The table lists the clone carrying this T cell receptor (beta chain) with a count of one. Profiled with immunoSEQ multiplex PCR; TCRdb holds only in-frame clones, not every one. The profile shows roughly 100,000 clones, roughly 80% of them singletons. CDR1 is ENHRY, CDR2 SYGVKD, per germline. The CDR3 spans 13 residues. V was clipped by 4 bases and J by 8 bases, with 12 bases between them. This record comes from a study of blood T cell repertoires in COVID-19. About the study: The United States, Italy and Spain supplied acute and convalescent COVID-19 samples.

Sequencing input: peripheral blood. V is TRBV10-3 and J is TRBJ1-5, with D perhaps TRBD1 (6 bases). This clonotype was obtained from a man in his 60s with active or convalescent COVID-19. As DNA, the CDR3 is TGTGCCATCAGTGGACAGGCTGAGGAGCCCCAGCATTTT. It is translated as CAISGQAEEPQHF.